The 30 T cell receptor beta chains below all came from one sample that was sequenced in a study of blood T cell repertoires in COVID-19. Sequencing used immunoSEQ multiplex PCR; TCRdb keeps in-frame clones, though not all of them. The table shows 20,000 to 25,000 clones, with roughly 89% occurring only once. Sequenced material: peripheral blood. The receptor source for this set is an elderly woman with active or convalescent COVID-19.

The V call is TRBV9, the J call TRBJ2-2; the D is unclear. V gave up 4 bases and J gave up 4 bases, with 8 bases separating them. CDR1 and CDR2 (germline): SGDLS, YYNGEE. There are 13 residues in the CDR3. The CDR3, as DNA: TGTGCCAGCAGCCCCGGCGGCACCGGGGAGCTGTTTTTT. Its protein product is CASSPGGTGELFF.

The J gene is TRBJ2-3, the V gene TRBV4-1, with a weak D call TRBD2 (6 bases). Germline V gene data show CDR1 as MGHRA and CDR2 as YSYEKL. With 0 bases removed from V and 6 bases from J, the gap between germline ends came to 19 bases. This CDR3 contains 17 residues. CDR3 amino acids: CASSQDPAGGARDTQYF. Here the CDR3 DNA reads TGCGCCAGCAGCCAAGATCCCGCGGGCGGGGCCCGGGATACGCAGTATTTT.

The CDR3 spells CASSPFIAGGPGEQYF. CDR3 coding DNA: TGTGCCAGCAGCCCTTTCATAGCGGGGGGGCCTGGCGAGCAGTACTTC. V gene TRBV3-1 (or the pseudogene TRBV3-2) combines with J gene TRBJ2-7; 11 bases align to TRBD2. The CDR3 length is 16 residues. V shed 4 bases and J 6 bases; nucleotides not matched to a gene: 11. The germline CDR1 and CDR2 sequences are LGHDT and YNNKEL (reference sequence).

This rearrangement joins TRBV7-6 to TRBJ2-5, with D unresolved. Germline CDR1 is SGHVS and CDR2 is FNYEAQ. Trimming took off 5 bases at V and 0 bases at J, with 10 bases between the two ends. This CDR3 has 14 residues. The CDR3 nucleotides read TGTGCCAGCAGCCCGACACGGTACCAAGAGACCCAGTACTTC. This encodes CASSPTRYQETQYF.

The chain carries TRBV5-6 and TRBJ1-4; D is unclear. V lost 3 bases and J lost 5, with 8 bases in between. Germline loops: CDR1 SGHDT, CDR2 YYEEEE. The length of the CDR3 is 13 residues. The CDR3 protein is CASSWRSNEKLFF. DNA of the CDR3: TGTGCCAGCAGCTGGAGGAGCAATGAAAAACTGTTTTTT.

The V call is TRBV13, the J call TRBJ2-7, with 9 bases lining up with TRBD1. This CDR3 is built from 14 residues. The V segment lost 5 bases and the J segment 3 bases; nucleotides outside the gene matches: 5. Germline V gene data show CDR1 as PRHDT and CDR2 as FYEKMQ (reference sequence). This CDR3 is CASSLRDRVYEQYF. The CDR3 nucleotides are TGTGCCAGCAGCCTCCGGGACAGGGTCTACGAGCAGTACTTC.

The CDR3 DNA follows: TGTGCCAGCAGCTTAGTTTACAGCATGCAGTTCTTC. Translated, it gives CASSLVYSMQFF. The V gene is TRBV7-9, the J gene TRBJ2-1, with D unresolved. The length of the CDR3 is 12 residues. Trimming removed 1 base from V and 12 bases from J, with 10 bases in between. The germline CDR1 and CDR2 sequences are SEHNR and FQNEAQ (reference sequence).

The V and J genes are TRBV19 and TRBJ1-4; 9 bases agree with TRBD1. The CDR3 contains 13 residues. The trim removed 11 bases at V and 6 bases at J, leaving 7 bases unmatched. Germline V gene sequence: CDR1 LNHDA, CDR2 SQIVND (reference sequence). CDR3: CASTGGADEKLFF. CDR3 DNA: TGTGCCTCAACAGGGGGCGCTGATGAAAAACTGTTTTTT.

J is TRBJ2-3 and V is TRBV4-3; 9 bases align to TRBD1. The CDR3 contains 18 residues. Germline V gene lookup returns CDR1 LGHNA and CDR2 YSLEER. Trimming took 1 base from V and 4 from J; bases not matched to a gene: 12. The CDR3 bases are TGCGCCAGCAGCCAAGTAAATCCGGACAGGGGAATAGCAGATACGCAGTATTTT. It yields the protein CASSQVNPDRGIADTQYF.

The chain couples TRBV15 to TRBJ1-2, with D tentatively TRBD1 (5 bases). V gave up 0 bases and J gave up 4 bases, with 18 bases separating them. In germline, CDR1 is LNHNV, CDR2 YYDKDF (reference sequence). This CDR3 spans 17 amino acids. Here the CDR3 reads CATSRDLWGPPGYGYTF. The CDR3, as DNA: TGTGCCACCAGCAGAGATCTCTGGGGCCCTCCTGGCTATGGCTACACCTTC.

The gene calls are TRBV6-1 and TRBJ1-4; a possible D gene is TRBD1 (5 bases). Trimming pared 4 bases from V and 0 bases from J, leaving 12 bases between. The CDR3 runs 16 residues. Germline CDR1 is MNHNS and CDR2 is SASEGT. For the CDR3, the DNA is TGTGCCAGCAGTGCCCGGACAACTACAACTAATGAAAAACTGTTTTTT. Translating it yields CASSARTTTTNEKLFF.

The chain couples TRBV9 to TRBJ2-1, with D perhaps matching TRBD1 (7 bases). The CDR3 length is 15 residues. Germline V lookup: CDR1 SGDLS, CDR2 YYNGEE. The V end lost 0 bases, the J end lost 7 bases, and 14 bases lay between the germline ends. The CDR3 loop reads CASSVVGSGGNEQFF. The CDR3 bases are TGTGCCAGCAGCGTAGTGGGGTCAGGGGGGAATGAGCAGTTCTTC. The full variable domain, its missing parts supplied by reference TRBV9 and TRBJ2-1, is DSGVTQTPKHLITATGQRVTLRCSPRSGDLSVYWYQQSLDQGLQFLIQYYNGEERAKGNILERFSAQQFPDLHSELNLSSLELGDSALYFCASSVVGSGGNEQFFGPGTRLTVL.

The rearrangement links TRBV6-5 to TRBJ1-4, with D unresolved. There are 13 residues in the CDR3. The germline CDR1 and CDR2 sequences are MNHEY and SVGAGI. V lost 8 bases to trimming and J lost 2 bases, with 9 bases between them. In nucleotides, the CDR3 is TGTGCCAGCGGAGGGTCTACTAATGAAAAACTGTTTTTT. It encodes CASGGSTNEKLFF.

The V gene is TRBV25-1, the J gene TRBJ1-6, with D possibly being TRBD1 (6 bases). Germline V gene lookup returns CDR1 MGHDK and CDR2 SYGVNS. The CDR3 consists of 15 residues. Trimming pared 0 bases from V and 7 bases from J, leaving 10 bases between. The DNA for the CDR3 is TGTGCCAGCAGTGAATATCAGGGGATGAATTCACCCCTCCACTTT. Amino acids: CASSEYQGMNSPLHF.

The gene calls are TRBV15 and TRBJ1-1; a weak D match, TRBD1 (5 bases). Germline CDR1 LNHNV, CDR2 YYDKDF (reference sequence). Trimming shortened V by 2 bases and J by 6 bases, and 13 bases separated the two germline ends. The CDR3 sequence is 14 residues long. CDR3 in amino acids: CATSRSGGVSEAFF. In DNA, the CDR3 is TGTGCCACCAGCAGATCTGGAGGGGTCTCTGAAGCTTTCTTT.

V is TRBV29-1 and J is TRBJ2-7, with unresolved D. The ends were cut back, 7 bases at V and 1 base at J, with 14 bases in the middle. The germline CDR1 and CDR2 sequences are SQVTM and ANQGSEA. The CDR3 spans 13 residues. The CDR3 DNA reads as TGCAGCGCTTCAGCGAGGCCTTCCTACGAGCAGTACTTC. As protein: CSASARPSYEQYF.

This clone was observed a handful of times. The chain couples TRBV5-1 to TRBJ2-7; D might be TRBD2 (6 bases). CDR1 is SGHRS, CDR2 YFSETQ, per germline. This CDR3 has 13 amino acids. The ends were cut back, 3 bases at V and 2 bases at J, with 9 bases in the middle. CDR3 in DNA: TGCGCCAGCAGCTGGCGGGAAACCTACGAGCAGTACTTC. Its protein is CASSWRETYEQYF.

This clone was recorded once. The gene calls are TRBV19 and TRBJ1-1, with D tentatively TRBD1 (6 bases). Germline lookup yields CDR1 LNHDA and CDR2 SQIVND (reference sequence). The V gene lost 3 bases and the J gene lost 5 bases, with 13 bases spanning the gap. The CDR3 runs 14 residues. The chain's CDR3 is CASSILGGRTEAFF. In DNA, the CDR3 is TGTGCCAGTAGTATCCTCGGGGGGCGGACTGAAGCTTTCTTT.

V gene TRBV6-5 combines with J gene TRBJ1-4; D is undetermined. Germline CDR1 and CDR2: MNHEY and SVGAGI. There are 13 residues in the CDR3. V lost 3 bases and J lost 7, with 9 bases in between. CDR3 nucleotides: TGTGCCAGCAGTTATACTCGAGTTGAAAAACTGTTTTTT. Protein: CASSYTRVEKLFF.

This CDR3 reads CASSSQGSGYKNTEAFF. The CDR3 region has the DNA TGTGCCAGCAGTTCACAGGGTTCGGGGTACAAGAACACTGAAGCTTTCTTT. V usage is TRBV28 and J usage is TRBJ1-1; possible D gene TRBD1, 6 bases. The germline V gene encodes CDR1 MDHEN and CDR2 SYDVKM. V was shortened by 4 bases and J by 1 base, with 19 bases between the two germline ends. CDR3 length: 17 amino acids.

The chain joins TRBV15 to TRBJ1-4; weak D call: TRBD1 (6 bases). V lost 0 bases to trimming and J lost 5 bases, with 19 bases between them. CDR3 length: 18 residues. Germline CDR1 reads LNHNV; CDR2 reads YYDKDF (reference sequence). CDR3 in DNA: TGTGCCACCAGCAGAGACCGGGCAGGGGTTACGGCAAATGAAAAACTGTTTTTT. The encoded protein is CATSRDRAGVTANEKLFF. Looking up the rest from reference TRBV15 and TRBJ1-4 gives the full variable domain: DAMVIQNPRYQVTQFGKPVTLSCSQTLNHNVMYWYQQKSSQAPKLLFHYYDKDFNNEADTPDNFQSRRPNTSFCFLDIRSPGLGDTAMYLCATSRDRAGVTANEKLFFGSGTQLSVL.

The chain uses TRBV6-5 and TRBJ1-5; 7 bases are a match to TRBD1. Germline-derived CDR1 and CDR2 are MNHEY and SVGAGI. The trim removed 6 bases at V and 4 bases at J, leaving 9 bases unmatched. The CDR3 loop spans 15 amino acids. CDR3 sequence: CASSRRGDSNQPQHF. The CDR3 DNA reads TGTGCCAGCAGCCGCAGGGGGGATTCTAATCAGCCCCAGCATTTT.

The rearrangement uses TRBV2 and TRBJ1-5; 10 nucleotides line up with TRBD1. With 6 bases clipped from V and 4 bases from J, the junction kept 3 bases outside the gene matches. Germline CDR1 SNHLY, CDR2 FYNNEI. This CDR3 has 14 amino acids. The CDR3: CASREDRGNQPQHF. The CDR3 DNA follows: TGTGCCAGCAGGGAGGACAGGGGGAATCAGCCCCAGCATTTT.

The CDR3, as DNA: TGTGCCAGCAGTTACTCCAGGGGGCAACGTAACGAAAAACTGTTTTTT. Its translation: CASSYSRGQRNEKLFF. The rearrangement uses TRBV6-6 and TRBJ1-4, with 8 positions matching TRBD1. J gave up 8 bases and V 0 bases, and 8 bases lay outside the gene matches. This CDR3 spans 16 amino acids. Germline values: CDR1 MNHNY, CDR2 SVGAGI (reference sequence).

V and J are TRBV10-3 and TRBJ2-1, with TRBD1 matching over 7 bases. V trimming: 5 bases; J trimming: 15 bases; junction bases outside the gene matches: 13. From germline, CDR1 is ENHRY and CDR2 SYGVKD. The CDR3 is 13 residues long. Written as DNA, the CDR3 is TGTGCCATCAGTTCTAACGGACAGGACAAGCCGTTCTTC. It encodes CAISSNGQDKPFF.

The rearrangement links TRBV7-2 to TRBJ2-3, with TRBD1 matching over 7 bases. The germline V gene encodes CDR1 SGHTA and CDR2 FQGNSA. V trimming: 5 bases; J trimming: 4 bases; junction bases outside the gene matches: 9. The CDR3 covers 15 residues. The CDR3 region is CASSPPGTVSDTQYF. The CDR3 DNA reads TGTGCCAGCAGCCCACCCGGGACAGTATCAGATACGCAGTATTTT.

The rearrangement joins TRBV11-2 to TRBJ2-3, with 13 bases aligning to TRBD2. V shed 6 bases and J 4 bases; nucleotides not matched to a gene: 7. CDR1 and CDR2 from the germline V gene are SGHAT and FQNNGV. This CDR3 comprises 16 residues. The chain's CDR3 is CASSPLLAGGSDTQYF. As DNA, the CDR3 is TGTGCCAGCAGTCCCCTACTAGCGGGAGGGTCAGATACGCAGTATTTT.

This clone was seen once. The chain has TRBV24-1 and TRBJ2-1, with 9 bases aligning to TRBD1. The germline gives CDR1 KGHDR, CDR2 SFDVKD. After removal of 9 bases from V and 5 bases from J, the junction contained 4 bases not matched to a gene. The CDR3 has 13 amino acids. This CDR3 reads CATGTGTHNEQFF. The CDR3 DNA sequence: TGTGCCACCGGGACAGGGACCCACAATGAGCAGTTCTTC.

This chain connects TRBV19 to TRBJ1-4, with 9 bases lining up with TRBD1. The V segment lost 7 bases and the J segment 7 bases; nucleotides outside the gene matches: 10. Per germline, CDR1 LNHDA and CDR2 SQIVND (reference sequence). The CDR3 loop spans 15 amino acids. The CDR3 DNA is TGTGCCAGTATGTTATTGGGGACAGGGAGTGAAAAACTGTTTTTT. This translates into CASMLLGTGSEKLFF.

This chain links TRBV28 with TRBJ1-2; 8 nucleotides line up with TRBD1. This CDR3 is 17 amino acids long. Losses at the gene ends were 2 bases for V and 5 bases for J; bases not matched to a gene: 13. Germline lookup yields CDR1 MDHEN and CDR2 SYDVKM. In nucleotides, the CDR3 is TGTGCCAGCAGTTTAACCCGGAGGGGACAGGAGAGATATGGCTACACCTTC. Translating it yields CASSLTRRGQERYGYTF.